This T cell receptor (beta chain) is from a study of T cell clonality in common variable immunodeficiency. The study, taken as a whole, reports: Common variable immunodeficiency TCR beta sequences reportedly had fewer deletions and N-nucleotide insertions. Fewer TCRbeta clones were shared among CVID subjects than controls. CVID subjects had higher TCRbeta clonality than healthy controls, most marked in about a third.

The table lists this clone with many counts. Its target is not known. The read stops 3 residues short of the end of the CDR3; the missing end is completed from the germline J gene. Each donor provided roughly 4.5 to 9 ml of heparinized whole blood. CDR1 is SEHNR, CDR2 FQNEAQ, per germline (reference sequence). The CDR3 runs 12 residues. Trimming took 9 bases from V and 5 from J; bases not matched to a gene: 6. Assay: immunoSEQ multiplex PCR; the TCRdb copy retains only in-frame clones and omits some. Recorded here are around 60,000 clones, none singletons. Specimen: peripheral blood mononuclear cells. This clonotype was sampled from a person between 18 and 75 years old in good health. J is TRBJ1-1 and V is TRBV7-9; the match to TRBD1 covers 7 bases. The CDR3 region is CASLQGSTEAFF. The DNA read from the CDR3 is TGTGCCAGTCTACAGGGGAGTACTGAA.